Listed below are T cell receptor beta chains from one sample, sequenced in a study of blood T cell repertoires in COVID-19. Sequencing used immunoSEQ multiplex PCR; TCRdb keeps in-frame clones, though not all of them. In the table there are roughly 440,000 clones, more than 70% of which are singletons. The sequenced sample was peripheral blood. These receptors originate from a woman in her fifties or sixties with COVID-19, enrolled during active disease. CDR3s include the opening cysteine and the closing phenylalanine or tryptophan. The D gene is left open where the match is weak. Clone size is not always given. Where it is, it says once, few, many or a class for expanded clones.

clone size: .
J gene: TRBJ2-7
D gene: .
V gene: TRBV3-1/TRBV3-2
CDR3 DNA: TGTGCCAGCAGCCGAGGGACTTTCTCCTACGAGCAGTACTTC
CDR3 protein: CASSRGTFSYEQYF

clone size: .
J gene: TRBJ2-7
D gene: .
V gene: TRBV3-1/TRBV3-2
CDR3 DNA: TGTGCCAGCAGCCAAGGACTCGCCTATCACTTC
CDR3 protein: CASSQGLAYHF

clone size: .
J gene: TRBJ2-2
D gene: TRBD2
V gene: TRBV2
CDR3 DNA: TGTGCCAGCAGTGACGGTAGCGGGGGTACCGGGGAGCTGTTTTTT
CDR3 protein: CASSDGSGGTGELFF

clone size: .
J gene: TRBJ1-2
D gene: .
V gene: TRBV24-1
CDR3 DNA: TGTGCCACCAGTGATTGGACAGAGAACTATGGCTACACCTTC
CDR3 protein: CATSDWTENYGYTF

clone size: .
J gene: TRBJ2-1
D gene: .
V gene: TRBV12-3/TRBV12-4
CDR3 DNA: TGTGCCAGCAGTGAGGACTATCCCGGAGAGCAGTTCTTC
CDR3 protein: CASSEDYPGEQFF

clone size: .
J gene: TRBJ1-2
D gene: TRBD1
V gene: TRBV7-8
CDR3 DNA: TGTGCCAGCAACCCCGGGACAGGCGACTATGGCTACACCTTC
CDR3 protein: CASNPGTGDYGYTF

clone size: few
J gene: TRBJ1-6
D gene: .
V gene: TRBV5-4
CDR3 DNA: TGTGCCAGCAGCTTGGACAGGTCGGCAAATAATTCACCCCTCCACTTT
CDR3 protein: CASSLDRSANNSPLHF

clone size: .
J gene: TRBJ1-2
D gene: TRBD1
V gene: TRBV19
CDR3 DNA: TGTGCCAGCACAGGGGCCCCTAATGGCTACACCTTC
CDR3 protein: CASTGAPNGYTF

clone size: .
J gene: TRBJ1-1
D gene: TRBD1
V gene: TRBV5-8
CDR3 DNA: TGTGCCAGCAGCCTAACGGGGACAGTGAACACTGAAGCTTTCTTT
CDR3 protein: CASSLTGTVNTEAFF

clone size: .
J gene: TRBJ2-3
D gene: TRBD2
V gene: TRBV7-2
CDR3 DNA: TGTGCCAGCAGCCTTAGGGACTACCCCACAGATACGCAGTATTTT
CDR3 protein: CASSLRDYPTDTQYF

clone size: .
J gene: TRBJ1-5
D gene: .
V gene: TRBV30
CDR3 DNA: TGTGCCTGGAGGCAGGGTGTCAATCAGCCCCAGCATTTT
CDR3 protein: CAWRQGVNQPQHF

clone size: .
J gene: TRBJ2-2
D gene: .
V gene: TRBV3-1/TRBV3-2
CDR3 DNA: TGTGCCAGCAGCCAACGACAGGCGCAGGGGGAGCTGTTTTTT
CDR3 protein: CASSQRQAQGELFF

clone size: .
J gene: TRBJ2-1
D gene: TRBD1
V gene: TRBV18
CDR3 DNA: TGTGCCAGCTCACCCTCGCAGGGGGATGAGCAGTTCTTC
CDR3 protein: CASSPSQGDEQFF

clone size: once
J gene: TRBJ1-5
D gene: TRBD1
V gene: TRBV10-3
CDR3 DNA: TGTGCCATCAGTGAGGGACAGGGAGGAAATCAGCCCCAGCATTTT
CDR3 protein: CAISEGQGGNQPQHF

clone size: .
J gene: TRBJ2-7
D gene: .
V gene: TRBV5-4
CDR3 DNA: TGTGCCAGCAGCCCTCAGCTCGGGTACCACGAGCAGTACTTC
CDR3 protein: CASSPQLGYHEQYF

clone size: few
J gene: TRBJ2-5
D gene: TRBD2
V gene: TRBV9
CDR3 DNA: TGTGCCAGCAGCGTAGAGGGACTAGCGGGCAGAGAGACCCAGTACTTC
CDR3 protein: CASSVEGLAGRETQYF

clone size: many
J gene: TRBJ1-4
D gene: TRBD1
V gene: TRBV5-1
CDR3 DNA: TGCGCCAGCCGGCCAGGGGGCTCGAATAATGAAAAACTGTTTTTT
CDR3 protein: CASRPGGSNNEKLFF

clone size: .
J gene: TRBJ1-2
D gene: .
V gene: TRBV27
CDR3 DNA: TGTGCCATCTCTGGGGGGGGCGAGGGCTACACCTTC
CDR3 protein: CAISGGGEGYTF

clone size: .
J gene: TRBJ1-1
D gene: .
V gene: TRBV5-1
CDR3 DNA: TGCGCCAGCAGCCCTCTTACGGGGAACACTGAAGCTTTCTTT
CDR3 protein: CASSPLTGNTEAFF

clone size: .
J gene: TRBJ1-5
D gene: .
V gene: TRBV29-1
CDR3 DNA: TGCAGCGCCGGAACGAACTCCGGGGATCAGCCCCAGCATTTT
CDR3 protein: CSAGTNSGDQPQHF

clone size: once
J gene: TRBJ1-5
D gene: TRBD1
V gene: TRBV19
CDR3 DNA: TGTGCCAGTAGTAGCAGGGACAGGGGCCTCTATAGCAATCAGCCCCAGCATTTT
CDR3 protein: CASSSRDRGLYSNQPQHF

clone size: .
J gene: TRBJ2-2
D gene: .
V gene: TRBV30
CDR3 DNA: TGTGCCTGGAGCCTAACAGGGCCCGGGGAGCTGTTTTTT
CDR3 protein: CAWSLTGPGELFF

clone size: .
J gene: TRBJ2-3
D gene: .
V gene: TRBV19
CDR3 DNA: TGTGCCAGTAGTACGCTAGCGACACCTCACACAGATACGCAGTATTTT
CDR3 protein: CASSTLATPHTDTQYF

clone size: .
J gene: TRBJ1-6
D gene: TRBD1
V gene: TRBV28
CDR3 DNA: TGTGCCAGCAGTTTATGGGGGGACAGAACGAATAATTCACCCCTCCACTTT
CDR3 protein: CASSLWGDRTNNSPLHF

clone size: .
J gene: TRBJ2-1
D gene: .
V gene: TRBV18
CDR3 DNA: TGTGCCAGCTCACCACCTCAGGGGATCGGTGAGCAGTTCTTC
CDR3 protein: CASSPPQGIGEQFF

clone size: once
J gene: TRBJ2-7
D gene: TRBD2
V gene: TRBV27
CDR3 DNA: TGTGCCAGCGTAAGCGGGGAATACGAGCAGTACTTC
CDR3 protein: CASVSGEYEQYF

clone size: .
J gene: TRBJ2-2
D gene: .
V gene: TRBV19
CDR3 DNA: TGTGCCAGTAGTACAACAGGAGCTACCGGGGAGCTGTTTTTT
CDR3 protein: CASSTTGATGELFF

clone size: .
J gene: TRBJ1-1
D gene: .
V gene: TRBV3-1/TRBV3-2
CDR3 DNA: TGTGCCAGCAGCCATACTCAGGGATTGAACACTGAAGCTTTCTTT
CDR3 protein: CASSHTQGLNTEAFF

clone size: .
J gene: TRBJ1-6
D gene: .
V gene: TRBV19
CDR3 DNA: TGTGCCAGTAGTATAGTAGGGGTCGGAAATTCACCCCTCCACTTT
CDR3 protein: CASSIVGVGNSPLHF

clone size: .
J gene: TRBJ1-1
D gene: .
V gene: TRBV19
CDR3 DNA: TGTGCCAGTCTCGGGAATCCGAACACTGAAGCTTTCTTT
CDR3 protein: CASLGNPNTEAFF

clone size: .
J gene: TRBJ2-4
D gene: TRBD1
V gene: TRBV30
CDR3 DNA: TGTGCCTGGAGTGCCGGGACAGCGAGGGACATTCAGTACTTC
CDR3 protein: CAWSAGTARDIQYF

clone size: once
J gene: TRBJ1-2
D gene: TRBD1
V gene: TRBV7-2
CDR3 DNA: TGTGCCCCAAGTGGGACAGCTTACTATGGCTACACCTTC
CDR3 protein: CAPSGTAYYGYTF

clone size: few
J gene: TRBJ2-7
D gene: .
V gene: TRBV9
CDR3 DNA: TGTGCCAGCAGCCCAGGAGGGTATGGCGAGCAGTACTTC
CDR3 protein: CASSPGGYGEQYF

clone size: .
J gene: TRBJ2-1
D gene: TRBD2
V gene: TRBV27
CDR3 DNA: TGTGCCAGCAGATTGGGTAGCGGGGCGAAGCAGTTCTTC
CDR3 protein: CASRLGSGAKQFF

clone size: .
J gene: TRBJ1-1
D gene: .
V gene: TRBV5-1
CDR3 DNA: TGCGCCAGCAGCTTGGTCGGGTTCGGCATGAACACTGAAGCTTTCTTT
CDR3 protein: CASSLVGFGMNTEAFF

clone size: .
J gene: TRBJ1-6
D gene: .
V gene: TRBV30
CDR3 DNA: TGTGCCTGGAGTGTACTTGGAGGGAATTCACCCCTCCACTTT
CDR3 protein: CAWSVLGGNSPLHF

clone size: .
J gene: TRBJ1-1
D gene: .
V gene: TRBV11-2
CDR3 DNA: TGTGCCAGCAGCTGGACAGCGTACACTGAAGCTTTCTTT
CDR3 protein: CASSWTAYTEAFF

clone size: .
J gene: TRBJ2-1
D gene: TRBD1
V gene: TRBV19
CDR3 DNA: TGTGCCAGTAGTATAGATACGGGGACAGGGTCTTATGAGCAGTTCTTC
CDR3 protein: CASSIDTGTGSYEQFF

clone size: once
J gene: TRBJ2-1
D gene: .
V gene: TRBV5-5
CDR3 DNA: TGTGCCAGCAGCTCGCGTAGCTCCTACAATGAGCAGTTCTTC
CDR3 protein: CASSSRSSYNEQFF

clone size: once
J gene: TRBJ2-7
D gene: .
V gene: TRBV11-2
CDR3 DNA: TGTGCCAGCAGACCTAGGGCAGGGGTCCCCTACGAGCAGTACTTC
CDR3 protein: CASRPRAGVPYEQYF

clone size: .
J gene: TRBJ2-1
D gene: .
V gene: TRBV4-2
CDR3 DNA: TGTGCCAGCAGCCAAGATGGAGCCCTATCCTACAATGAGCAGTTCTTC
CDR3 protein: CASSQDGALSYNEQFF

clone size: few
J gene: TRBJ1-4
D gene: .
V gene: TRBV6-1
CDR3 DNA: TGTGCCAGCAGTGAACCGGGGGGGGAAAAACTGTTTTTT
CDR3 protein: CASSEPGGEKLFF

clone size: .
J gene: TRBJ2-3
D gene: TRBD2
V gene: TRBV7-2
CDR3 DNA: TGTGCCAGCAGCGGGACTAGCGGGGGGGCTAGGACGCAGTATTTT
CDR3 protein: CASSGTSGGARTQYF

clone size: .
J gene: TRBJ1-2
D gene: TRBD1
V gene: TRBV5-5
CDR3 DNA: TGTGCCAGCAGCTTGGGGGGAAGGATGGGACAGGGAACCTATGGCTACACCTTC
CDR3 protein: CASSLGGRMGQGTYGYTF

clone size: .
J gene: TRBJ1-5
D gene: .
V gene: TRBV28
CDR3 DNA: TGTGCCAGCAGAGGACTAGAGGGGGATAGCAATCAGCCCCAGCATTTT
CDR3 protein: CASRGLEGDSNQPQHF

clone size: .
J gene: TRBJ1-1
D gene: .
V gene: TRBV29-1
CDR3 DNA: TGCAGCGTTAGCTTCGGGAGCACTGAAGCTTTCTTT
CDR3 protein: CSVSFGSTEAFF

clone size: few
J gene: TRBJ2-5
D gene: .
V gene: TRBV27
CDR3 DNA: TGTGCCAGCAGTAGAAGGGGTAAAGAGACCCAGTACTTC
CDR3 protein: CASSRRGKETQYF

clone size: .
J gene: TRBJ2-7
D gene: .
V gene: TRBV5-6
CDR3 DNA: TGTGCCAGCAGCCAACCCGGGTTCGGATCCCTCGAGCAGTACTTC
CDR3 protein: CASSQPGFGSLEQYF

clone size: .
J gene: TRBJ2-4
D gene: TRBD1
V gene: TRBV3-1/TRBV3-2
CDR3 DNA: TGTGCCAGCAGCCCTGGAACACAGGGGGCCAAAAACATTCAGTACTTC
CDR3 protein: CASSPGTQGAKNIQYF

clone size: .
J gene: TRBJ2-1
D gene: TRBD2
V gene: TRBV6-5
CDR3 DNA: TGTGCCAGCAGACGCGGGGGGAGCAGTAATGAGCAGTTCTTC
CDR3 protein: CASRRGGSSNEQFF

clone size: .
J gene: TRBJ1-3
D gene: TRBD1
V gene: TRBV5-8
CDR3 DNA: TGTGCCAGCAGCTTTTCCGGGACAGCTGGAAACACCATATATTTT
CDR3 protein: CASSFSGTAGNTIYF

clone size: .
J gene: TRBJ1-6
D gene: TRBD1
V gene: TRBV7-9
CDR3 DNA: TGTGCCAGTAACCGGGACAGGGGATCAAATTCACCCCTCCACTTT
CDR3 protein: CASNRDRGSNSPLHF

clone size: .
J gene: TRBJ1-2
D gene: .
V gene: TRBV6-2/TRBV6-3
CDR3 DNA: TGTGCCAGCAGTTACAGGCCGGCGGGGGCGGAAGGCTACACCTTC
CDR3 protein: CASSYRPAGAEGYTF